This T cell receptor beta chain appears in the sequencing data of a study of T cell changes during pregnancy in multiple sclerosis. Germline V gene sequence: CDR1 SNHLY, CDR2 FYNNEI. There are 15 residues in the CDR3. Trimming took off 5 bases at V and 5 bases at J, with 19 bases between the two ends. Repertoires were generated with immunoSEQ multiplex PCR, while TCRdb's copy carries only in-frame clones and drops some. The table shows 38,000 or so clones, with approximately 94% occurring only once. The V and J genes are TRBV2 and TRBJ2-7; tentatively, D is TRBD1 (7 bases). The receptor's source is a female donor with multiple sclerosis, enrolled in a pregnancy study. The source material was CD4+ T cells from peripheral blood mononuclear cells, sampled in the second trimester of pregnancy. CDR3 nucleotide sequence: TGTGCCAGCAGTCAAAGGGGAGGACAGGTTGACGAGCAGTACTTC. Encoded protein: CASSQRGGQVDEQYF.